The 31 T cell receptor beta chains below all came from one sample that was sequenced in a study of early T cells in non-severe SARS-CoV-2 infection. TCRdb redid the calling of the 5' RACE reads with MiXCR, one entry per CDR3 protein. The sample consists of more than 65,000 distinct CDR3 sequences, over 10% of them appearing once. The sample consisted of whole blood. The source is an adult who was a healthcare worker with PCR-confirmed SARS-CoV-2 infection or an uninfected control (not recorded which).

V gene TRBV7-9 combines with J gene TRBJ2-1; no definite D call. CDR1 is SEHNR and CDR2 is FQNEAQ in the germline V gene (reference sequence). This CDR3 has 13 amino acids. Deletions cut 5 bases from V and 8 bases from J, with 13 bases between. The CDR3 DNA follows: TGTGCCAGCAGCCTTAAAACGGGCGATGAGCAGTTCTTC. This encodes CASSLKTGDEQFF.

The chain is built from TRBV20-1 and TRBJ2-3; 8 nucleotides align to TRBD2. The length of the CDR3 is 15 residues. CDR1 and CDR2 (germline): DFQATT, SNEGSKA (reference sequence). V dropped 4 bases and J dropped 3; count of bases not matched to a gene: 9. CDR3 in amino acids: CSATDGTSTTDTQYF. The CDR3 DNA reads as TGCAGTGCTACCGACGGGACTAGTACGACAGATACGCAGTATTTT.

The V gene is TRBV20-1, the J gene TRBJ2-1, with 10 bases fitting TRBD1. Trimming took 0 bases from V and 8 from J; bases not matched to a gene: 4. Germline V lookup: CDR1 DFQATT, CDR2 SNEGSKA (reference sequence). The CDR3 has 14 residues. The CDR3 DNA reads TGCAGTGCTAGAGACCCCGGGACAGGGGATGAGCAGTTCTTC. Its protein product is CSARDPGTGDEQFF.

This clonotype occurred a few times. The rearrangement links TRBV5-4 to TRBJ1-1; no definite D call. This CDR3 comprises 15 residues. Per germline, CDR1 SGHNT and CDR2 YYREEE (reference sequence). The V and J ends lost 4 bases and 5 bases respectively, with 18 bases between them. The CDR3 loop is CASSSGYEGATEAFF. The CDR3 nucleotides are TGTGCCAGCAGCAGCGGATATGAGGGAGCGACTGAAGCTTTCTTT.

This clonotype has more than one count but fewer than ten. This chain joins TRBV28 and TRBJ2-7; maybe TRBD1 (5 bases). Germline V gene lookup returns CDR1 MDHEN and CDR2 SYDVKM. This CDR3 region has 14 residues. Trimming took off 7 bases at V and 5 bases at J, with 18 bases between the two ends. The CDR3 sequence is CASNPLPGPHEQYF. The CDR3 DNA reads TGTGCCAGCAACCCCCTCCCAGGGCCCCACGAGCAGTACTTC.

This clonotype was counted at least ten times. The gene calls are TRBV28 and TRBJ2-2; D is unresolved. V was shortened by 6 bases and J by 5 bases, with 4 bases between the two germline ends. CDR1 and CDR2 from the germline V gene are MDHEN and SYDVKM. The CDR3 consists of 11 residues. The CDR3 DNA reads as TGTGCCAGCAGACTTACCGGGGAGCTGTTTTTT. Translated, it gives CASRLTGELFF.

J is TRBJ1-1 and V is TRBV5-1, with a possible D match to TRBD1 (6 bases). Per germline, CDR1 SGHRS and CDR2 YFSETQ. The CDR3 has 13 amino acids. The V end was cut by 3 bases, the J end by 2 bases, with 8 bases between. CDR3: CASSSGHNTEAFF. The CDR3 bases are TGCGCCAGCAGCTCGGGACACAACACTGAAGCTTTCTTT.

The gene calls are TRBV20-1 and TRBJ2-4, with D perhaps being TRBD1 or TRBD2 (5 bases each). The length of the CDR3 is 15 residues. Trimming stripped 0 bases from V and 1 base from J, with 10 bases between. CDR1 is DFQATT and CDR2 is SNEGSKA in the germline V gene (reference sequence). The CDR3 DNA reads as TGCAGTGCTAGAGACGGGGCCTTCGCCAAAAACATTCAGTACTTC. Translation gives CSARDGAFAKNIQYF.

This clonotype appeared many times. The CDR3 reads CASRPLAGVHTGELFF. CDR3 DNA sequence: TGTGCCAGCAGACCACTAGCGGGAGTCCACACCGGGGAGCTGTTTTTT. The chain employs TRBV6-2 or TRBV6-3 and TRBJ2-2; 11 bases agree with TRBD2. The V gene's germline CDR1 is MNHEY and CDR2 SVGEGT. Unmatched junction bases numbered 6, after V lost 6 bases and J lost 3 bases. There are 16 residues in the CDR3.

Ten or more counts support this clonotype. The chain is built from TRBV28 and TRBJ2-4, with 12 positions matching TRBD2. Germline lookup yields CDR1 MDHEN and CDR2 SYDVKM. Trimming took 6 bases from V and 2 from J; bases not matched to a gene: 14. This CDR3 has 19 residues. CDR3 sequence reads: CASSRIGLAGPGPKNIQYF. In DNA form, the CDR3 reads TGTGCCAGCAGCCGGATCGGACTAGCGGGGCCCGGGCCCAAAAACATTCAGTACTTC.

In its sample, this clonotype was seen a few times. J is TRBJ2-5 and V is TRBV10-3, with D possibly matching TRBD2 (5 bases). CDR3 length: 14 residues. Looked up from germline, CDR1 is ENHRY and CDR2 is SYGVKD. With 6 bases removed from V and 4 bases from J, the gap between germline ends came to 15 bases. CDR3 coding DNA: TGTGCCATCAGCGAAAGGACTGGGATAGAGACCCAGTACTTC. It is translated as CAISERTGIETQYF.

This clonotype was recorded many times. The CDR3 loop reads CASRSSTGQAFF. CDR3 DNA sequence: TGTGCCAGCAGATCTTCGACAGGGCAAGCTTTCTTT. The chain combines TRBV25-1 with TRBJ1-1; 7 nucleotides match TRBD1. Trimming at V came to 6 bases and at J to 9 bases, leaving 7 bases not matched to a gene. The CDR3 is made up of 12 amino acids. The germline gives CDR1 MGHDK, CDR2 SYGVNS. Full variable domain (remainder filled in from reference TRBV25-1 and TRBJ1-1): EADIYQTPRYLVIGTGKKITLECSQTMGHDKMYWYQQDPGMELHLIHYSYGVNSTEKGDLSSESTVSRIRTEHFPLTLESARPSHTSQYLCASRSSTGQAFFGQGTRLTVV.

CDR3 protein: CASSSLLRQTGIYNEQFF. CDR3 DNA sequence: TGTGCCAGCAGCTCCCTACTGAGACAAACTGGCATCTACAATGAGCAGTTCTTC. The chain combines TRBV7-6 with TRBJ2-1; D remains unclear. The CDR3 spans 18 residues. CDR1 SGHVS and CDR2 FNYEAQ come from the germline V gene. The V end lost 4 bases, the J end lost 3 bases, and 22 bases lay between the germline ends.

This clonotype showed up just a few times. The rearrangement uses TRBV11-2 and TRBJ2-1; 7 bases fit TRBD2. CDR1 and CDR2 from the germline V gene are SGHAT and FQNNGV. V lost 5 bases, J lost 5 bases, and 12 bases stayed unmatched. This CDR3 has 16 residues. The CDR3 reads CASSRMQRLADNEQFF. In DNA form, the CDR3 reads TGTGCCAGCAGCCGAATGCAACGGCTAGCGGACAATGAGCAGTTCTTC.

This clonotype was counted at least ten times. The chain combines TRBV28 with TRBJ2-7; 9 nucleotides line up with TRBD1. The CDR3 is 15 residues long. Germline lookup yields CDR1 MDHEN and CDR2 SYDVKM. V lost 6 bases to trimming and J lost 4 bases; unmatched junction nucleotides: 10. CDR3 DNA: TGTGCCAGCAGCCAGCCGGGACAGGGAAGGTACGAGCAGTACTTC. It is translated as CASSQPGQGRYEQYF.

This clonotype was seen more than once but under ten times. The chain uses TRBV28 and TRBJ1-2; possible D gene TRBD1, 6 bases. This CDR3 comprises 14 residues. The germline V gene has CDR1 MDHEN and CDR2 SYDVKM. V was shortened by 6 bases and J by 4 bases, with 15 bases between the two germline ends. The chain's CDR3 is CASRPQGGGYGYTF. In nucleotides, the CDR3 is TGTGCCAGCAGGCCACAGGGAGGAGGCTATGGCTACACCTTC.

V and J are TRBV7-9 and TRBJ2-3; TRBD1 is a possible D gene (6 bases). From germline, CDR1 is SEHNR and CDR2 FQNEAQ (reference sequence). The length of the CDR3 is 15 residues. V gave up 3 bases and J gave up 2 bases, with 12 bases separating them. The CDR3 DNA sequence: TGTGCCAGCAGCTTTACGACAGGAACCACAGATACGCAGTATTTT. Its protein is CASSFTTGTTDTQYF.

V and J are TRBV6-4 and TRBJ2-3; 9 bases match TRBD2. The CDR3 runs 16 residues. After removal of 4 bases from V and 4 bases from J, the junction contained 9 bases not matched to a gene. CDR1 and CDR2 (germline): MRHNA, SNTAGT. The CDR3 nucleotides read TGTGCCAGCAGTGCGGTAGCGGGGGATGCGGCAGATACGCAGTATTTT. Translating it yields CASSAVAGDAADTQYF.

This rearrangement joins TRBV10-3 to TRBJ1-2; possibly TRBD1 for D (5 bases). CDR1 and CDR2 from the germline V gene are ENHRY and SYGVKD. This CDR3 contains 14 residues. V was cut by 6 bases and J by 0 bases, with 11 bases left in between. The CDR3 DNA is TGTGCCATCAGCGGGGGGATGGCTAACTATGGCTACACCTTC. It encodes CAISGGMANYGYTF.

This clonotype has just a few counts. The rearrangement uses TRBV7-9 and TRBJ2-7, with TRBD1 identical over 8 bases. The junction had 6 bases not matched to a gene; V was cut back by 5 bases and J by 3 bases. This CDR3 has 14 residues. Germline CDR1 SEHNR, CDR2 FQNEAQ (reference sequence). The CDR3 DNA sequence: TGTGCCAGCAGCACTCGGACAGGGCGCTACGAGCAGTACTTC. This translates into CASSTRTGRYEQYF.

This clonotype was seen a handful of times. The rearrangement uses TRBV4-3 and TRBJ2-1; TRBD2 matches at 9 bases. Germline V CDR1 and CDR2: LGHNA, YSLEER. CDR3 length: 17 amino acids. The J segment lost 7 bases and the V segment lost 0 bases, leaving 10 bases of the junction unmatched. The CDR3 DNA reads TGCGCCAGCAGCCAAGATAGGGCGGGAGGGCCCGGTAATGAGCAGTTCTTC. It codes for CASSQDRAGGPGNEQFF.

This clonotype was recorded many times. V is TRBV12-3 or TRBV12-4 and J is TRBJ2-7, with TRBD1 matching over 7 bases. CDR3 size: 14 residues. J lost 4 bases, V lost 7 bases, and 10 bases had no gene match. As DNA, the CDR3 is TGTGCCAGCACCCAGGGGGACAGAGGTTACGAGCAGTACTTC. Residues: CASTQGDRGYEQYF.

In its sample, this clonotype was seen many times. The chain employs TRBV18 and TRBJ1-1; no clear D. Per the germline V gene, CDR1 is KGHSH and CDR2 is LQKENI. The CDR3 totals 14 residues. Trimming cost V 6 bases and J 1 base, with 12 bases left between them. This chain's CDR3 is CASSTGRGNTEAFF. CDR3 coding DNA: TGTGCCAGCTCCACCGGACGGGGGAACACTGAAGCTTTCTTT. The full variable domain, with the rest looked up from reference TRBV18 and TRBJ1-1, is NAGVMQNPRHLVRRRGQEARLRCSPMKGHSHVYWYRQLPEEGLKFMVYLQKENIIDESGMPKERFSAEFPKEGPSILRIQQVVRGDSAAYFCASSTGRGNTEAFFGQGTRLTVV.

There are a few counts of this clonotype. The V call is TRBV6-4, the J call TRBJ2-3; D is unresolved. V was pared by 4 bases and J by 6 bases, with 11 bases between. The germline V gene encodes CDR1 MRHNA and CDR2 SNTAGT. This CDR3 has 13 amino acids. The CDR3 DNA reads as TGTGCCAGCAGTGTCTCATTAGTTGATACGCAGTATTTT. Translated, it gives CASSVSLVDTQYF.

This clonotype has ten or more counts. The gene calls are TRBV29-1 and TRBJ1-1; D call uncertain. The V end was cut by 7 bases, the J end by 9 bases, with 15 bases between. The CDR3 extends over 11 amino acids. CDR1 and CDR2 (germline): SQVTM, ANQGSEA. The DNA of the CDR3 is TGCAGCGGTTCCGACCGGGCAAAAGCTTTCTTT. Translating it yields CSGSDRAKAFF.

As DNA, the CDR3 is TGTGCCAGCAGCAAAAAGACAGTGAACTATGGCTACACCTTC. It translates to CASSKKTVNYGYTF. This sequence joins TRBV6-1 and TRBJ1-2, with TRBD1 as a possible D gene (5 bases). Trimming pared 6 bases from V and 2 bases from J, leaving 13 bases between. From germline, CDR1 is MNHNS and CDR2 SASEGT. The CDR3 loop spans 14 amino acids.

This clonotype was seen only a few times. The chain recombines TRBV11-2 with TRBJ1-4; possibly TRBD1 for D (5 bases). The germline V and J ends were trimmed by 4 bases and 7 bases, with 22 bases remaining between them. The CDR3 is 17 residues long. Per germline, CDR1 SGHAT and CDR2 FQNNGV. CDR3 loop: CASSSGFGGDGVEKLFF. CDR3 DNA sequence: TGTGCCAGCAGCTCCGGTTTCGGGGGAGATGGGGTTGAAAAACTGTTTTTT.

This clonotype was counted only a few times. The genes are TRBV20-1 and TRBJ1-1; D call uncertain. Germline CDR1 and CDR2: DFQATT and SNEGSKA (reference sequence). This CDR3 is 15 amino acids long. V lost 0 bases to trimming and J lost 1 base, with 12 bases between them. Written as DNA, the CDR3 is TGCAGTGCTAGAGAGGACCCCCTCCCGAACACTGAAGCTTTCTTT. Protein product: CSAREDPLPNTEAFF.

This clonotype showed up many times. This chain joins TRBV21-1 and TRBJ2-5; the table assigns TRBD1, which was not confirmed against the DNA. TRBV21-1 is flagged as a pseudogene. This CDR3 spans 13 amino acids. The CDR3 DNA is TGTGCCAGCAAAGACAGGAGGCAAGAGACCCAGTACTTC. Translated, it gives CASKDRRQETQYF.

This clonotype was observed at least ten times. The chain is built from TRBV6-6 and TRBJ1-6, with D unresolved. The V and J ends lost 6 bases and 8 bases respectively, with 5 bases between them. From germline, CDR1 is MNHNY and CDR2 SVGAGI (reference sequence). This CDR3 spans 11 amino acids. For the CDR3, the DNA is TGTGCCAGCAGCCACTATTCACCCCTCCACTTT. Its translation: CASSHYSPLHF.

This clonotype was detected many times. The rearrangement links TRBV12-3 or TRBV12-4 to TRBJ1-1; D is undetermined. The length of the CDR3 is 12 residues. Trimming pared 3 bases from V and 5 bases from J, leaving 7 bases between. The CDR3 nucleotides read TGTGCCAGCAGTTTCGGGGTTACTGAAGCTTTCTTT. It encodes CASSFGVTEAFF.